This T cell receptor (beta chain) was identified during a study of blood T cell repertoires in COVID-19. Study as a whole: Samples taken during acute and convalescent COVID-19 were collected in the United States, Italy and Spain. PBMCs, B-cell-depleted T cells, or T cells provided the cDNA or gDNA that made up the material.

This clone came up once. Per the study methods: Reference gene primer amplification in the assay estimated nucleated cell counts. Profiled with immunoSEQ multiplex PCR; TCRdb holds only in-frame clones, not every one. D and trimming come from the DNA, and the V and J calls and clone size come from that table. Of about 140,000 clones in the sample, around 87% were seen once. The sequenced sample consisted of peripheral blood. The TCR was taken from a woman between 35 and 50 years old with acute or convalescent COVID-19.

CDR3 loop: CAWSAGVSVYEQYF. The CDR3 nucleotides are TGTGCCTGGAGTGCGGGGGTCTCGGTCTACGAGCAGTACTTC. The chain joins TRBV30 to TRBJ2-7; D might be TRBD2 (6 bases). CDR1 is GTSNPN, CDR2 SVGIG, per germline (reference sequence). This CDR3 has 14 residues. V shed 1 base and J shed 3 bases, with 13 bases lying between them.